This T cell receptor beta chain was sequenced during a study of T cell responses to AZD1222 COVID-19 vaccine. Overall study findings and caveats: In the spike-specific TCR repertoire, nearly half reportedly target unmutated variant regions. The span of vaccine-associated CD4 TCRs extended across spike, with dominance at 160-218 and 743-854.

A note on this clone: The antigen is not known.

Some clones are missing from TCRdb's copy, which holds only in-frame ones; the method was immunoSEQ multiplex PCR. The sample includes 150,000 or so clones, approximately 90% of them seen just once. This receptor was obtained from an adult in good health. This material consisted of peripheral blood, taken on day 0 of AZD1222 vaccination.

In DNA, the CDR3 is TGTGCCAGCAGCTCGGGGGTAGCCAAAAACATTCAGTACTTC. Protein sequence: CASSSGVAKNIQYF. The chain combines TRBV6-6 with TRBJ2-4; D may be TRBD2 (6 bases). There are 14 residues in the CDR3. Germline CDR1 MNHNY, CDR2 SVGAGI (reference sequence). V was shortened by 6 bases and J by 0 bases, with 9 bases between the two germline ends.